This T cell receptor (beta chain) is from a study of CD8+ T cells in alopecia areata. Whole-study context: Scoring treated patients' severity relied on the percentage of scalp area affected.

Sequencing used cDNA as its template, made by extracting RNA and reverse transcribing it. Sequencing was performed with immunoSEQ multiplex PCR; in TCRdb, only in-frame clones are kept and a portion is missing. The data hold 160,000 or so clones, with 58% observed a single time. This clone was seen only a few times. The J segment lost 3 bases and the V segment lost 1 base, leaving 4 bases of the junction unmatched. This CDR3 spans 15 amino acids. The V gene's germline CDR1 is SGHVS and CDR2 FQNEAQ. Stated treatment: oral pan-JAK inhibitor, 5-10 mg twice daily. The TCR was taken from a human donor with alopecia areata. The rearrangement joins TRBV7-8 to TRBJ2-3; 7 bases line up with TRBD2. Sequencing used CD4+ T cells sorted from blood, obtained at approximately week 56, from a patient treated with tofacitinib. CDR3 residues: CASSLGGSRTDTQYF. CDR3 sequence (DNA): TGTGCCAGCAGCTTAGGCGGGAGTAGGACAGATACGCAGTATTTT.